This TCR beta chain is drawn from a study of T cells in women clearing cervical HPV infection. Study-wide points: Unknown T-cell numbers per sample may underlie the richness differences.

Germline CDR1 is LNHDA and CDR2 is SQIVND (reference sequence). V lost 3 bases to trimming and J lost 0 bases, with 18 bases between them. The CDR3 runs 17 residues. TCRdb's copy holds only in-frame clones and misses some; the assay was immunoSEQ multiplex PCR. This repertoire includes roughly 30,000 clones. As concerns this clone: Its antigen is currently unknown. The missing CDR3 end, 3 residues past where the read stops, is filled in from the germline J gene.

This clonotype was obtained from a woman between 18 and 69 years old with a cervical HPV16 infection that either progressed to CIN3+ or cleared (not recorded which). Sequenced input: blood buffy coat. J is TRBJ2-7 and V is TRBV19, with D maybe TRBD2 (6 bases). The CDR3 is CASSMGLSGGDSYEQYF. The CDR3 DNA, read in part, is TGTGCCAGTAGTATGGGCCTCTCCGGGGGAGACTCCTACGAG. Full variable domain (rest looked up from reference TRBV19 and TRBJ2-7): DGGITQSPKYLFRKEGQNVTLSCEQNLNHDAMYWYRQDPGQGLRLIYYSQIVNDFQKGDIAEGYSVSREKKESFPLTVTSAQKNPTAFYLCASSMGLSGGDSYEQYFGPGTRLTVT.